A selection of T cell receptor beta chains follows, all from one sample in a study of blood T cell repertoires in COVID-19. TCRdb keeps only in-frame clones here, not all; method: immunoSEQ multiplex PCR. The table lists about 270,000 clones, 85% to 90% of them singletons, with under 3% in the top ten. Source material: PBMCs or T cells enriched from blood (not recorded which). These receptors originate from a woman younger than 35 who had recovered from COVID-19. The CDR3 runs from the conserved cysteine through the conserved F or W. Fields, in order: J gene, V gene, CDR3 protein.

>TRBJ1-4|TRBV7-8
CASSLGDREEKLFF
>TRBJ1-6|TRBV29-1
CSVKTGTGGFSPLHF
>TRBJ1-2|TRBV27
CASRQGAFGYTF
>TRBJ2-1|TRBV5-1
CASSLTEPNPGQYNEQFF
>TRBJ2-7|TRBV7-8
CASSLFLALNYEQYF
>TRBJ2-2|TRBV15
CATSRDRGSGELFF
>TRBJ2-3|TRBV7-8
CASSLDPLGDTQYF
>TRBJ1-1|TRBV2
CASTRGGVTEAFF
>TRBJ2-1|TRBV11-3
CASSLGDSPDHEQFF
>TRBJ2-1|TRBV19
CASSISGGRIYNEQFF
>TRBJ2-5|TRBV3-1/TRBV3-2
CASSISSAGETQYF
>TRBJ2-1|TRBV7-6
CASSQRQVAYNEQFF
>TRBJ1-6|TRBV7-9
CASSLARGAYSPLHF
>TRBJ2-2|TRBV4-2
CASSQVKTGELFF
>TRBJ2-3|TRBV7-8
CASRLAGSDTQYF
>TRBJ1-2|TRBV5-6
CASSLEENYGYTF
>TRBJ1-1|TRBV7-9
CASSLREGTEAFF
>TRBJ2-1|TRBV4-1
CASRQGQGSSYNEQFF
>TRBJ1-6|TRBV2
CASSGSRVGGYNSPLHF
>TRBJ2-7|TRBV9
CASSVGGQGIYEQYF
>TRBJ1-1|TRBV29-1
CSVDDREFGEAFF
>TRBJ1-4|TRBV19
CASRKDMGHNEKLFF
>TRBJ1-1|TRBV7-9
CASSPRTGGRKMNTEAFF
>TRBJ1-1|TRBV6-5
CASSPPGLNTEAFF
>TRBJ1-1|TRBV19
CASITGIEAFF
>TRBJ1-2|TRBV9
CASSVETGSWDGYTF
>TRBJ1-5|TRBV10-1
CASSDGTGHQPQHF
>TRBJ2-1|TRBV4-1
CASSHTGTTYNEQFF
>TRBJ2-5|TRBV2
CASQGLAGGTQYF
>TRBJ1-2|TRBV3-1/TRBV3-2
CASSRATGRRGYTF
>TRBJ2-7|TRBV4-1
CASSQDIQGAYEQYF
>TRBJ2-4|TRBV28
CASMEDRPVAKNIQYF
>TRBJ1-4|TRBV5-6
CASSLMGGAHSTNEKLFF
>TRBJ2-1|TRBV19
CASSIGGVSYNEQFF
>TRBJ2-7|TRBV15
CATSRDQAGGSYEQYF
>TRBJ1-2|TRBV21-1
CASSTGTSFRYGYTF
>TRBJ2-7|TRBV11-1
CASSSLPGQSSYEQYF
>TRBJ1-1|TRBV5-1
CASTNSVGRGRSMNTEAFF
>TRBJ1-5|TRBV6-2/TRBV6-3
CASSTPGAGDQPQHF
>TRBJ2-6|TRBV28
CASSSPTGTKSSGANVLTF
>TRBJ1-2|TRBV5-4
CASSFSGSYGYTF
>TRBJ1-6|TRBV5-1
CASSLGQGMDSPLHF